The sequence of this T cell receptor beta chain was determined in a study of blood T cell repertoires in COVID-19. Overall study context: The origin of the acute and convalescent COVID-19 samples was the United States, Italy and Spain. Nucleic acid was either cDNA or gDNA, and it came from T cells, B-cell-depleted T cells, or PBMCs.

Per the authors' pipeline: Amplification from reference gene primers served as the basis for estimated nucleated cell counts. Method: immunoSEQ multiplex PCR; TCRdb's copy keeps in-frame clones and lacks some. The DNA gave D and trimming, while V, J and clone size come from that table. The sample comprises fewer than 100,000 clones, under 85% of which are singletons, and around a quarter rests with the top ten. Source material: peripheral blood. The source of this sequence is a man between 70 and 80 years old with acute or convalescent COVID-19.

The CDR3 coding sequence is TGTGCCAGCACTCGCTCAGGGCTCGGCTACACCTTC. This gives the protein CASTRSGLGYTF. The chain recombines TRBV6-5 with TRBJ1-2; possible D gene TRBD1, 5 bases. Germline CDR1 and CDR2: MNHEY and SVGAGI. The CDR3 contains 12 residues. Trimming took off 7 bases at V and 8 bases at J, with 14 bases between the two ends.